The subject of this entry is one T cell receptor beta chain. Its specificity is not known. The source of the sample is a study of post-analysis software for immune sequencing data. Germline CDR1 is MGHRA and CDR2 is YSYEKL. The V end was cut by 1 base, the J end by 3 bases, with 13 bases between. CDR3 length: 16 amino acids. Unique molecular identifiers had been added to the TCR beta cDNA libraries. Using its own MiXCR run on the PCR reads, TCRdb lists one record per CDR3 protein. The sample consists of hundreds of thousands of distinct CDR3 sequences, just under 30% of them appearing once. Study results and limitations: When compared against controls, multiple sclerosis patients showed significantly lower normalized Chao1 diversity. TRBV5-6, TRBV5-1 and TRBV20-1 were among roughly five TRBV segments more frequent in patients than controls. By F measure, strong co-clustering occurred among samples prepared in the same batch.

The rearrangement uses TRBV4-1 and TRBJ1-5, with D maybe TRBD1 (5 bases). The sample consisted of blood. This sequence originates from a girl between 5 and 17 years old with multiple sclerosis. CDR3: CASSQGVGGLNQPQHF. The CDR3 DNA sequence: TGCGCCAGCAGCCAAGGGGTCGGGGGACTCAATCAGCCCCAGCATTTT.